This T cell receptor (beta chain) was profiled in a study of blood T cell repertoires in COVID-19. Study as a whole: There were acute and convalescent COVID-19 samples, and they came from the United States, Italy and Spain. T cells, B-cell-depleted T cells, or PBMCs supplied cDNA or gDNA.

Per germline, CDR1 MGHRA and CDR2 YSYEKL. CDR3 length: 17 amino acids. V shed 3 bases and J shed 0 bases, with 12 bases lying between them. In the original workflow: Reference gene primer amplification gave nucleated cell count estimates. Clones were read by immunoSEQ multiplex PCR, and TCRdb kept only the in-frame ones, dropping some. From that table come the V and J calls and clone size; the DNA was used to work out D and trimming. The sample lists roughly 70,000 clones, roughly 91% seen once, with around 0.52% in the top ten. Seattle patients were enrolled while actively infected and followed longitudinally.

The clonotype comes from a man aged 45 to 65 with COVID-19, enrolled during active disease. V is TRBV4-1 and J is TRBJ2-6, with D possibly TRBD1 on 5 matching bases. Sequencing was done on a sample of peripheral blood. Here the CDR3 reads CASSQGRAFSGANVLTF. The CDR3 DNA reads as TGCGCCAGCAGCCAGGGCAGGGCCTTCTCTGGGGCCAACGTCCTGACTTTC.